One and the same sample provided the 32 T cell receptor beta chains below, sequenced in a study of blood T cells in healthy people across ages. The use of a sample-barcoded 5' primer and a J-beta primer mix characterized a second PCR of roughly 6 to 11 cycles. TCRdb reprocessed the 5' RACE reads via MiXCR and lists one record per CDR3 protein. The sample includes some 1.6 million distinct CDR3 sequences, roughly 30% of them seen just once. The specimen sequenced was blood. Source of these receptors: a woman between 25 and 40 years old in good health.

This clonotype has just a few counts. The V call is TRBV7-3, the J call TRBJ2-2, with 7 bases matching TRBD1. The CDR3 contains 15 residues. V was clipped by 1 base and J by 7 bases; unmatched bases: 6. The germline CDR1 and CDR2 sequences are SGHTA and FQGTGA. CDR3 sequence (DNA): TGTGCCAGCAGCTTAAACCCCGACAGGGTCGGGGAGCTGTTTTTT. It encodes CASSLNPDRVGELFF.

The rearrangement links TRBV12-3 or TRBV12-4 to TRBJ2-2, with 7 nucleotides matching TRBD1. The V and J ends lost 5 bases and 6 bases, in that order; junction bases with no gene match: 9. CDR3 size: 15 residues. CDR3 amino acids: CASSPNRGGSGELFF. The DNA for the CDR3 is TGTGCCAGCAGTCCCAACCGAGGGGGCTCCGGGGAGCTGTTTTTT.

This clonotype was picked up many times. The chain employs TRBV29-1 and TRBJ1-2; D not certain. Per the germline V gene, CDR1 is SQVTM and CDR2 is ANQGSEA. Trimming pared 4 bases from V and 8 bases from J, leaving 11 bases between. The CDR3 is 11 residues long. The CDR3 is CSVVQEQGYTF. CDR3 nucleotide sequence: TGCAGCGTTGTCCAGGAACAGGGCTACACCTTC. Together with reference TRBV29-1 and TRBJ1-2, the CDR3 gives the full variable domain: SAVISQKPSRDICQRGTSLTIQCQVDSQVTMMFWYRQQPGQSLTLIATANQGSEATYESGFVIDKFPISRPNLTFSTLTVSNMSPEDSSIYLCSVVQEQGYTFGSGTRLTVV.

The J gene is TRBJ2-3, the V gene TRBV28; D not certain. V lost 10 bases to trimming and J lost 8 bases, with 16 bases between them. This CDR3 comprises 12 residues. Germline V gene sequence: CDR1 MDHEN, CDR2 SYDVKM. CDR3 sequence (DNA): TGTGCCACCCTCCACGCTCCAGGTACGCAGTATTTT. This encodes CATLHAPGTQYF.

This clonotype has just one count. A much more abundant neighbour one base away suggests this may be a read error. The V call is TRBV4-1, the J call TRBJ2-5; 12 nucleotides agree with TRBD1. The CDR3 covers 17 residues. V shed 1 base, J shed 11 bases, and the junction held 14 bases outside the gene matches. Germline V gene data show CDR1 as MGHRA and CDR2 as YSYEKL. CDR3 in amino acids: CASSQVTGQGARSEQYF. CDR3 sequence (DNA): TGCGCCAGCAGCCAAGTTACGGGACAGGGGGCTAGAAGTGAGCAGTACTTC.

The V gene is TRBV7-6, the J gene TRBJ2-4, with 9 bases aligning to TRBD2. Near its end, the DNA agrees better with TRBJ2-7, so the J call may be wrong. From germline, CDR1 is SGHVS and CDR2 FNYEAQ. This CDR3 region has 18 residues. CDR3 nucleotide sequence: TGTGCCAGCAGCTTAACGCTCGACTTACCGGGACTAGCCAACGAGCAGTACTTC. This codes for CASSLTLDLPGLANEQYF.

Concerning this clonotype itself: Relative to the germline gene, one junction end is altered; a read error may explain this. The rearrangement joins TRBV4-1 to TRBJ2-4; D is unresolved. CDR3 length: 15 residues. Germline CDR1 and CDR2: MGHRA and YSYEKL. The CDR3 region is CASRQDRQFGNIQYF. CDR3 nucleotide sequence: TGCGCCAGCAGGCAAGACCGCCAATTCGGGAACATTCAGTACTTC.

This CDR3 is CASSLAGRRYNEQFF. As DNA, the CDR3 is TGTGCCAGCAGCTTGGCGGGCAGACGTTACAATGAGCAGTTCTTC. This rearrangement joins TRBV7-2 to TRBJ2-1; the D gene is possibly TRBD2 (5 bases). In germline, CDR1 is SGHTA, CDR2 FQGNSA. CDR3 length: 15 amino acids. Trimming left V 3 bases short and J 4 bases short, with 13 bases between.

V usage is TRBV5-1 and J usage is TRBJ2-4; D is undetermined. V was shortened by 8 bases and J by 5 bases, with 11 bases between the two germline ends. The CDR3 runs 12 residues. Germline loops: CDR1 SGHRS, CDR2 YFSETQ. The CDR3 protein is CARRTNQNIQYF. CDR3 sequence (DNA): TGCGCCAGGCGCACAAATCAAAACATTCAGTACTTC.

This chain connects TRBV6-2 or TRBV6-3 to TRBJ2-5; 7 nucleotides line up with TRBD2. The CDR3 length is 15 residues. J gave up 0 bases and V 8 bases, and 9 bases lay outside the gene matches. Germline values: CDR1 MNHEY, CDR2 SVGEGT. DNA for the CDR3: TGTGCCAGCTTTACCCTAGCGGACAACCAAGAGACCCAGTACTTC. Translated: CASFTLADNQETQYF.

The J gene is TRBJ1-2, the V gene TRBV20-1; perhaps TRBD1 as D (5 bases). From germline, CDR1 is DFQATT and CDR2 SNEGSKA (reference sequence). The length of the CDR3 is 15 residues. Trimming stripped 1 base from V and 6 bases from J, with 18 bases between. Written as DNA, the CDR3 is TGCAGTGCTAGAGCGTCCCCGGGGGGATTTGATGGCTACACCTTC. Encoded protein: CSARASPGGFDGYTF.

On this clonotype itself: Possible read error: a much larger clone is one base away. For the CDR3, the DNA is TGCAGCGCCTTCGGGGCCGTAGATACGCAGTATTTT. This gives the protein CSAFGAVDTQYF. V and J are TRBV29-1 and TRBJ2-3; D is tentatively TRBD1 or TRBD2 (5 bases each). Trimming stripped 7 bases from V and 5 bases from J, with 13 bases between. The CDR3 covers 12 residues. Germline loops: CDR1 SQVTM, CDR2 ANQGSEA.

The count of this clonotype is one. The rearrangement links TRBV27 to TRBJ1-1; 11 positions match TRBD1. CDR1 and CDR2 (germline): MNHEY, SMNVEV (reference sequence). V trimming: 5 bases; J trimming: 0 bases; junction bases outside the gene matches: 14. CDR3 length: 19 residues. The CDR3 DNA is TGTGCCAGCAGTCATCTCCCCTCGGACAGGGGGCGGATGAACACTGAAGCTTTCTTT. Translation: CASSHLPSDRGRMNTEAFF.

The V and J genes are TRBV5-1 and TRBJ2-1; 11 bases are shared with TRBD2. Germline CDR1 reads SGHRS; CDR2 reads YFSETQ. The CDR3 length is 15 residues. V shed 0 bases and J 7 bases; nucleotides not matched to a gene: 3. The CDR3 nucleotides read TGCGCCAGCAGCTTGGCGACTAGCGGGGCTAATGAGCAGTTCTTC. It specifies CASSLATSGANEQFF.

This clonotype was detected only a few times. The J gene is TRBJ2-7, the V gene TRBV6-5, with 9 bases matching TRBD1. Germline loops: CDR1 MNHEY, CDR2 SVGAGI. The CDR3 sequence is 15 residues long. Trimming took 6 bases from V and 1 from J; bases not matched to a gene: 7. CDR3 in amino acids: CASRPKDRGSYEQYF. CDR3 sequence (DNA): TGTGCCAGCAGACCAAAAGACAGGGGGTCCTACGAGCAGTACTTC.

This clonotype occurred many times. V usage is TRBV20-1 and J usage is TRBJ2-1; D perhaps matches TRBD2 (6 bases). The CDR3 sequence is 15 residues long. Germline CDR1 and CDR2: DFQATT and SNEGSKA (reference sequence). Trimming removed 5 bases from V and 8 bases from J, with 22 bases in between. DNA for the CDR3: TGCAGTGCTCACTCTTCCCTCGCGGGGCTCGATGAGCAGTTCTTC. Translating gives CSAHSSLAGLDEQFF.

The chain recombines TRBV3-1 with TRBJ2-3; D is uncertain. The CDR3 is 15 amino acids. The V end lost 1 base, the J end lost 5 bases, and 13 bases lay between the germline ends. The V gene's germline CDR1 is LGHDT and CDR2 YNNKEL (reference sequence). CDR3 nucleotide sequence: TGTGCCAGCAGCCAAGGAGCCAAAAGTAGAGATACGCAGTATTTT. Protein sequence: CASSQGAKSRDTQYF.

The genes are TRBV4-2 and TRBJ2-3; D ambiguous. This CDR3 comprises 19 residues. Germline V gene sequence: CDR1 LGHNA, CDR2 YNFKEQ. V shed 1 base and J shed 6 bases, with 26 bases lying between them. The CDR3 region is CASSQVGPGDAAVSDTQYF. The CDR3, as DNA: TGTGCCAGCAGCCAAGTGGGCCCCGGAGACGCGGCGGTCTCCGATACGCAGTATTTT.

This clonotype came up a few times. The V call is TRBV5-1, the J call TRBJ1-2; D remains ambiguous. The CDR3 has 15 amino acids. Germline CDR1 and CDR2: SGHRS and YFSETQ. Trimming cost V 8 bases and J 3 bases, with 20 bases left between them. The CDR3: CARTWRGCGDYGYTF. The CDR3 coding sequence is TGCGCCAGGACGTGGCGTGGTTGTGGGGACTATGGCTACACCTTC.

The chain uses TRBV27 and TRBJ2-5; D is possibly TRBD2 (6 bases). In germline, CDR1 is MNHEY, CDR2 SMNVEV (reference sequence). V lost 6 bases and J 1 base, leaving 12 bases between the germline ends. The CDR3 consists of 14 residues. The CDR3 DNA reads as TGTGCCAGCAGCGGGGGAGCTCTCCAAGAGACCCAGTACTTC. It specifies CASSGGALQETQYF.

In its sample, this clonotype was seen once. The rearrangement joins TRBV7-2 to TRBJ1-1, with D possibly being TRBD1 (5 bases). Trimming cost V 5 bases and J 8 bases, with 24 bases left between them. There are 16 residues in the CDR3. CDR1 SGHTA and CDR2 FQGNSA come from the germline V gene. CDR3 in DNA: TGTGCCAGCAGCCCATTCCCGGTTTATACAAAGGGGGAAGCTTTCTTT. Its protein product is CASSPFPVYTKGEAFF. The entire variable domain, with the rest obtained from reference TRBV7-2 and TRBJ1-1, is as follows: GAGVSQSPSNKVTEKGKDVELRCDPISGHTALYWYRQSLGQGLEFLIYFQGNSAPDKSGLPSDRFSAERTGGSVSTLTIQRTQQEDSAVYLCASSPFPVYTKGEAFFGQGTRLTVV.

The chain recombines TRBV29-1 with TRBJ1-2; 11 bases are a match to TRBD1. CDR1 and CDR2 (germline): SQVTM, ANQGSEA. The trim removed 6 bases at V and 10 bases at J, leaving 7 bases unmatched. This CDR3 comprises 12 residues. CDR3 nucleotides: TGCAGCGTGACGGGACAGGGGGAAGACTACACCTTC. This gives the protein CSVTGQGEDYTF.

The chain employs TRBV4-2 and TRBJ2-1; TRBD2 agrees at 10 bases. With 0 bases clipped from V and 7 bases from J, the junction kept 3 bases outside the gene matches. In germline, CDR1 is LGHNA, CDR2 YNFKEQ. The CDR3 contains 15 residues. The CDR3 bases are TGTGCCAGCAGCCAAGAGACTAGCGGGCGTAATGAGCAGTTCTTC. Its translation: CASSQETSGRNEQFF.

This clonotype has just a few counts. The rearrangement joins TRBV9 to TRBJ2-7, with 11 bases fitting TRBD2. The trim removed 1 base at V and 0 bases at J, leaving 9 bases unmatched. The germline gives CDR1 SGDLS, CDR2 YYNGEE. The CDR3 runs to 18 residues. CDR3 DNA sequence: TGTGCCAGCAGCGTAATAGAGACTAGCGGGATTAGCTCCTACGAGCAGTACTTC. It yields the protein CASSVIETSGISSYEQYF.

The chain employs TRBV6-2 or TRBV6-3 and TRBJ2-1; D call uncertain. Trimming cost V 3 bases and J 6 bases, with 15 bases left between them. From germline, CDR1 is MNHEY and CDR2 SVGEGT. This CDR3 has 15 residues. The CDR3 sequence: CASSYLAPRANEQFF. For the CDR3, the DNA is TGTGCCAGCAGTTATTTGGCGCCCCGGGCCAATGAGCAGTTCTTC.

This chain joins TRBV24-1 and TRBJ2-1, with D possibly being TRBD1 or TRBD2 (5 bases each). The CDR3 extends over 14 amino acids. CDR1 and CDR2 (germline): KGHDR, SFDVKD. V lost 3 bases to trimming and J lost 6 bases, with 11 bases between them. CDR3 in DNA: TGTGCCACCAGTGATGAGGGGCAGATCAATGAGCAGTTCTTC. As protein: CATSDEGQINEQFF.

The chain combines TRBV12-3 or TRBV12-4 with TRBJ2-2, with 8 bases fitting TRBD2. The CDR3 is 15 amino acids. V was pared by 5 bases and J by 3 bases, with 5 bases of the junction left unmatched. The CDR3 is CASSPRTSYTGELFF. CDR3 DNA sequence: TGTGCCAGCAGTCCCCGGACTAGCTACACCGGGGAGCTGTTTTTT.

The rearrangement joins TRBV20-1 to TRBJ2-3, with 10 bases matching TRBD2. Trimming at V came to 5 bases and at J to 2 bases, leaving 16 bases not matched to a gene. The germline V gene has CDR1 DFQATT and CDR2 SNEGSKA (reference sequence). This CDR3 has 18 amino acids. CDR3 DNA sequence: TGCAGTGCTCCTGGTCGCCTAGCGGGAGCGACTGTCACAGATACGCAGTATTTT. This codes for CSAPGRLAGATVTDTQYF.

This clonotype turned up a few times. This chain uses TRBV9 with TRBJ2-3; perhaps TRBD2 as D (6 bases). Germline CDR1 SGDLS, CDR2 YYNGEE. The CDR3 is 17 amino acids. V lost 0 bases and J 5 bases, leaving 19 bases between the germline ends. The DNA for the CDR3 is TGTGCCAGCAGCGTAGGCGTCCCTTGGGGGGAACAAGATACGCAGTATTTT. Residues: CASSVGVPWGEQDTQYF.

A few counts support this clonotype. The V and J genes are TRBV20-1 and TRBJ1-2; D not resolved. The germline V gene has CDR1 DFQATT and CDR2 SNEGSKA (reference sequence). The V end was cut by 5 bases, the J end by 2 bases, with 9 bases between. This CDR3 spans 12 amino acids. Here the CDR3 reads CSAPGLNYGYTF. CDR3 sequence (DNA): TGCAGTGCTCCGGGCTTAAACTATGGCTACACCTTC.

This rearrangement joins TRBV27 to TRBJ1-2; TRBD1 is a possible D gene (6 bases). Germline V lookup: CDR1 MNHEY, CDR2 SMNVEV (reference sequence). Trimming took 7 bases from V and 6 from J, leaving 18 bases between them. The CDR3 is 14 residues long. The CDR3 nucleotides read TGTGCCAGCAAATCCCCCGCCAGGGGAGATGGCTACACCTTC. It is translated as CASKSPARGDGYTF.

The chain recombines TRBV10-3 with TRBJ2-1, with D hard to call. Germline-derived CDR1 and CDR2 are ENHRY and SYGVKD. Trimming removed 5 bases at V and 8 bases at J, with 13 bases between. This CDR3 is 13 amino acids long. CDR3 coding DNA: TGTGCCATCAGTCGGGCTTACAGTGATGAGCAGTTCTTC. Protein sequence: CAISRAYSDEQFF.